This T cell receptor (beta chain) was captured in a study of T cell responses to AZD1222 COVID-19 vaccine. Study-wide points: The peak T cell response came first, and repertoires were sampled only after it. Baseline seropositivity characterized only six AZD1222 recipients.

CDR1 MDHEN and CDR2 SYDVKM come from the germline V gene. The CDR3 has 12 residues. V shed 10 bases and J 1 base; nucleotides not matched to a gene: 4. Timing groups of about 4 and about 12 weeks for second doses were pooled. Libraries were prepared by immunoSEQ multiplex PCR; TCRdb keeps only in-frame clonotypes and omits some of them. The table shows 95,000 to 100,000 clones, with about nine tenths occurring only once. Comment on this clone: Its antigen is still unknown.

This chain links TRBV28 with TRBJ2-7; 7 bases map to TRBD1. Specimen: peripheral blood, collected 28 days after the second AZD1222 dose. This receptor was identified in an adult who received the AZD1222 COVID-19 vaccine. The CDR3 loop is CATTTGSYEQYF. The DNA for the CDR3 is TGTGCCACCACGACAGGGTCCTACGAGCAGTACTTC.